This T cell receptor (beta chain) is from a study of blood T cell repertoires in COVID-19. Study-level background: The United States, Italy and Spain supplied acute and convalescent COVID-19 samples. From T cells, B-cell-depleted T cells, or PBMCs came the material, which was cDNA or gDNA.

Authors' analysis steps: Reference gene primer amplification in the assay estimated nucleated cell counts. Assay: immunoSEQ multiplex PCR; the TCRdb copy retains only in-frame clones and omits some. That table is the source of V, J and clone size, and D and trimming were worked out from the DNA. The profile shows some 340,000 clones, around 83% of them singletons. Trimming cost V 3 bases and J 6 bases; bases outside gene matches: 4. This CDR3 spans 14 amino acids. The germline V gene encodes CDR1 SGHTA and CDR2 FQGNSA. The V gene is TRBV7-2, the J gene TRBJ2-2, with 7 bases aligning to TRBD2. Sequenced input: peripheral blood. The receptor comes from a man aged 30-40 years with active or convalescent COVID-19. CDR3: CASSFSGGSGELFF. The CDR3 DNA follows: TGTGCCAGCAGCTTTTCCGGGGGGTCCGGGGAGCTGTTTTTT.